These T cell receptor beta chains were read from a single sample in a study of cytomegalovirus exposure and HLA in healthy donors. The data were produced by immunoSEQ multiplex PCR, yet TCRdb's version contains in-frame clones alone and is incomplete. The sample records about 130,000 clones, 81% being singletons. The sample taken for sequencing was PBMCs. These receptors were obtained from a woman between 35 and 50 years old in good health and CMV-seropositive. Each CDR3 is given with its conserved first and last residue. The D gene is left open where the match is weak. Part of the rows lack a size; the others show once, few, many or a class for expanded clones.

>TRBV5-4|TRBJ2-2|.|TRBD1
CASSPRTGELAGELFF
TGTGCCAGCAGCCCGAGGACAGGGGAATTGGCCGGGGAGCTGTTTTTT
>TRBV7-8|TRBJ2-7|.|TRBD1
CASSTDRGPVEQYF
TGTGCCAGCAGCACGGACAGGGGGCCGGTAGAGCAGTACTTC
>TRBV6-4|TRBJ2-3|.|TRBD1
CASSELGQGTDTQYF
TGTGCCAGCAGTGAATTAGGACAGGGCACAGATACGCAGTATTTT
>TRBV13|TRBJ2-5|.|.
CASSLRAGTQETQYF
TGTGCCAGCAGCTTACGTGCCGGGACACAAGAGACCCAGTACTTC
>TRBV30|TRBJ2-6|.|.
CAWTAGANVLTF
TGTGCCTGGACTGCTGGGGCCAACGTCCTGACTTTC
>TRBV15|TRBJ2-5|.|TRBD1
CATSREGRTGGSYQETQYF
TGTGCCACCAGCAGGGAAGGTCGGACAGGGGGCTCGTACCAAGAGACCCAGTACTTC
>TRBV19|TRBJ1-2|.|TRBD1
CASSPDRGTYGYTF
TGTGCCAGTAGCCCGGACAGGGGAACCTATGGCTACACCTTC
>TRBV5-1|TRBJ2-5|.|.
CASSSQTETQYF
TGCGCCAGCAGCTCCCAAACTGAGACCCAGTACTTC
>TRBV14|TRBJ2-1|.|TRBD2
CASSRITSGSYNEQFF
TGTGCCAGCAGCCGCATAACTAGCGGATCTTACAATGAGCAGTTCTTC
>TRBV6-5|TRBJ2-7|.|TRBD2
CASSSVGAGEYEQYF
TGTGCCAGCAGTTCCGTTGGAGCGGGAGAGTACGAGCAGTACTTC
>TRBV27|TRBJ1-5|.|.
CASSLQAGVGNQPQHF
TGTGCCAGCAGTTTACAGGCCGGGGTTGGCAATCAGCCCCAGCATTTT
>TRBV11-2|TRBJ2-1|.|TRBD2
CASSPEGRGDYNEQFF
TGTGCCAGCAGCCCGGAGGGGCGGGGGGACTACAATGAGCAGTTCTTC
>TRBV6-5|TRBJ2-5|.|.
CASRGQVGELETQYF
TGTGCCAGCAGAGGGCAGGTGGGAGAGTTAGAGACCCAGTACTTC
>TRBV10-1|TRBJ2-2|.|TRBD1
CASSESLGQAKAGELFF
TGCGCCAGCAGTGAGTCGCTGGGACAGGCTAAAGCCGGGGAGCTGTTTTTT
>TRBV6-6|TRBJ1-1|.|.
CASSPTGYDTEAFF
TGTGCCAGCAGCCCCACAGGGTACGACACTGAAGCTTTCTTT
>TRBV2|TRBJ2-7|once|.
CASSGQGELDYEQYF
TGTGCCAGCAGTGGTCAAGGGGAATTGGACTACGAGCAGTACTTC
>TRBV5-1|TRBJ2-2|.|TRBD2
CASSRDREDTGELFF
TGCGCCAGCAGCAGAGACCGGGAGGACACCGGGGAGCTGTTTTTT
>TRBV19|TRBJ1-4|.|TRBD1
CASAGQGNEKLFF
TGTGCCAGTGCGGGACAGGGAAATGAAAAACTGTTTTTT
>TRBV29-1|TRBJ2-1|.|TRBD2
CSVGIAGWLLEQFF
TGCAGCGTCGGGATAGCGGGCTGGCTCTTAGAGCAGTTCTTC
>TRBV27|TRBJ1-2|.|TRBD1
CASSVLQGGYGYTF
TGTGCCAGCAGTGTCTTACAGGGGGGTTATGGCTACACCTTC
>TRBV9|TRBJ2-2|.|.
CASSPTAHGELFF
TGTGCCAGCAGCCCAACAGCCCACGGGGAGCTGTTTTTT
>TRBV19|TRBJ2-6|.|.
CASKRDRLSGANVLTF
TGTGCCAGTAAACGAGACAGGTTGTCCGGGGCCAACGTCCTGACTTTC
>TRBV28|TRBJ2-1|.|.
CASSLFGSNEQFF
TGTGCCAGCAGTTTGTTTGGGAGCAATGAGCAGTTCTTC
>TRBV4-2|TRBJ2-5|.|TRBD2
CASSQVTSREQYF
TGTGCCAGCAGCCAGGTGACTAGCAGGGAGCAGTACTTC
>TRBV5-1|TRBJ2-3|.|TRBD2
CASSLFPGAGVGTDTQYF
TGCGCCAGCAGCTTGTTCCCGGGAGCGGGAGTCGGGACAGATACGCAGTATTTT
>TRBV19|TRBJ2-2|.|.
CASSLSGQLGPGELFF
TGTGCCAGTAGTCTAAGTGGACAGTTAGGCCCCGGGGAGCTGTTTTTT
>TRBV5-8|TRBJ2-1|.|TRBD1
CASSFRDRYNEQFF
TGTGCCAGCAGCTTCCGGGACAGATACAATGAGCAGTTCTTC
>TRBV15|TRBJ1-1|.|.
CATSVQGWDTEAFF
TGTGCCACCAGCGTTCAGGGTTGGGACACTGAAGCTTTCTTT
>TRBV6-5|TRBJ2-5|.|.
CASSYHDSEETQYF
TGTGCCAGCAGTTACCACGACAGCGAAGAGACCCAGTACTTC
>TRBV19|TRBJ2-1|.|.
CASRAGNWNEQFF
TGTGCCAGTCGTGCAGGGAATTGGAATGAGCAGTTCTTC
>TRBV27|TRBJ2-3|.|.
CASSSLPRAPDTQYF
TGTGCCAGCAGTTCCCTCCCGAGGGCTCCAGATACGCAGTATTTT
>TRBV7-2|TRBJ1-1|few|TRBD1
CASSATGGNTEAFF
TGTGCCAGCAGCGCGACAGGGGGGAACACTGAAGCTTTCTTT